This T cell receptor (beta chain) stems from a study of blood T cell repertoires in COVID-19. Across the whole study: T cells, B-cell-depleted T cells, or PBMCs provided the cDNA or gDNA that served as material.

The participants were between roughly 18 and 89 years old and came from about two dozen US areas. Per the original data handling: How many nucleated cells were present was estimated from reference gene primer amplification. Measured with immunoSEQ multiplex PCR; TCRdb has only the in-frame clones, and not every one. Clonal size and the V and J genes are those of that table, whereas D and trimming came from the DNA. The sample lists 350,000 or so clones, just over 85% seen once, with around 4% in the top ten. A word on this clone: A junction boundary mismatches the germline segment, possibly from a read error.

This CDR3 has 13 amino acids. Looked up from germline, CDR1 is LGHDT and CDR2 is YNNKEL (reference sequence). V and J are TRBV3-1 (or the pseudogene TRBV3-2) and TRBJ1-2, with 7 bases aligning to TRBD1. Sequenced material: PBMCs or T cells enriched from blood (not recorded which). This TCR derives from a woman aged 40-49 years with acute COVID-19. CDR3 amino acids: CASSRDRNYGYTF. The CDR3 bases are TGTGCTAGCAGCCGGGACAGAAACTATGGCTACACCTTC.